This T cell receptor (beta chain) was found in a study of OX40 agonist ivuxolimab in advanced cancers. Study context: Ivuxolimab, which patients received intravenously every 2 weeks, was dosed at 0.01 to 10 mg/kg.

Sequencing used immunoSEQ multiplex PCR; TCRdb keeps in-frame clones, though not all of them. The sample lists under 70,000 clones; approximately 90% were seen once. Specimen: CD4+ or CD8+ T cells sorted from blood, collected in a trial of the OX40 agonist ivuxolimab. The TCR comes from an adult with an advanced solid tumor such as melanoma, head and neck, liver or kidney cancer.

The CDR3: CASSSGWGVEQYF. The CDR3 nucleotides read TGTGCCAGCAGCTCAGGGTGGGGGGTCGAGCAGTACTTC. V usage is TRBV11-2 and J usage is TRBJ2-7, with D perhaps matching TRBD2 (6 bases). Germline lookup yields CDR1 SGHAT and CDR2 FQNNGV. The CDR3 spans 13 residues. V was cut by 4 bases and J by 6 bases, with 13 bases left in between.